These T cell receptor beta chains were read from a single sample in a study of CDR3 diversity in severe acne. From the PCR reads, TCRdb called clonotypes with MiXCR, one entry per CDR3 protein. The sample holds about 98,000 distinct CDR3 sequences; more than 45% are singletons and the top ten take 9.5% to 15%. Sequencing input: blood. All receptors derive from a male donor with acne. CDR3s include the opening cysteine and the closing phenylalanine or tryptophan. The order of the fields is D gene, V gene, J gene, clone size, CDR3 DNA, CDR3 protein. D genes are given only for firm matches. A row's size may be missing; if present it is once, few, many or a size class.

d_gene: NA
v_gene: TRBV12-3/TRBV12-4
j_gene: TRBJ2-1
abundance: NA
CDR3nt: TGTGCCAGCAGTTTACCGGGAGTAGGGAGGAATGAGCAGTTCTTC
CDR3aa: CASSLPGVGRNEQFF

d_gene: TRBD2
v_gene: TRBV7-6
j_gene: TRBJ2-7
abundance: many
CDR3nt: TGTGCCAGCAGCCCCCGGCCTAGCGGTACCTACGAGCAGTACTTC
CDR3aa: CASSPRPSGTYEQYF

d_gene: TRBD2
v_gene: TRBV11-2
j_gene: TRBJ2-1
abundance: many
CDR3nt: TGTGCCAGCAGCGCTAGACTAGCGGGTGAGCAGTTCTTC
CDR3aa: CASSARLAGEQFF

d_gene: NA
v_gene: TRBV6-5
j_gene: TRBJ2-7
abundance: NA
CDR3nt: TGTGCCAGCAGTGACGGCCCGCGGGCCTACGAGCAGTACTTC
CDR3aa: CASSDGPRAYEQYF

d_gene: NA
v_gene: TRBV7-9
j_gene: TRBJ1-1
abundance: NA
CDR3nt: TGTGCCGTGGGAACTGAAGCTTTCTTT
CDR3aa: CAVGTEAFF

d_gene: TRBD1
v_gene: TRBV24-1
j_gene: TRBJ2-5
abundance: NA
CDR3nt: TGTGCCACCAGTGATTTTAGGACAGGGTTGGAGACCCAGTACTTC
CDR3aa: CATSDFRTGLETQYF

d_gene: TRBD2
v_gene: TRBV20-1
j_gene: TRBJ2-5
abundance: many
CDR3nt: TGCAGTGCTAGAGATATGCTAGCGGTCCAAGAGACCCAGTACTTC
CDR3aa: CSARDMLAVQETQYF

d_gene: NA
v_gene: TRBV20-1
j_gene: TRBJ2-1
abundance: many
CDR3nt: TGCAGTGCTAGTATATCTCTTACGGGATTCTACAATGAGCAGTTCTTC
CDR3aa: CSASISLTGFYNEQFF

d_gene: TRBD2
v_gene: TRBV7-2
j_gene: TRBJ2-7
abundance: few
CDR3nt: TGTGCCAGCAGCAATGCCGAGGGACTAGAAAACCCCTCCTACGAGCAGTACTTC
CDR3aa: CASSNAEGLENPSYEQYF

d_gene: TRBD1
v_gene: TRBV5-1
j_gene: TRBJ2-2
abundance: many
CDR3nt: TGCGCCAGCAGCTTATCGGGACAGGGGTTGCGGAACACCGGGGAGCTGTTTTTT
CDR3aa: CASSLSGQGLRNTGELFF

d_gene: TRBD1
v_gene: TRBV4-1
j_gene: TRBJ1-2
abundance: once
CDR3nt: TGCGCCAGCAGCCAGAACCGGGACAGGGATGGCTACACCTTC
CDR3aa: CASSQNRDRDGYTF

d_gene: NA
v_gene: TRBV20-1
j_gene: TRBJ2-7
abundance: NA
CDR3nt: TGCAGTGTTGAAGGGTCGTACACCGGGGAGCTGTACTTC
CDR3aa: CSVEGSYTGELYF

d_gene: TRBD1
v_gene: TRBV28
j_gene: TRBJ1-1
abundance: NA
CDR3nt: TGTGCCAGCAGTTTTCTCTGGACAGGGGGGCACAACACTGAAGCTTTCTTT
CDR3aa: CASSFLWTGGHNTEAFF

d_gene: NA
v_gene: TRBV29-1
j_gene: TRBJ1-4
abundance: NA
CDR3nt: TGCAGCGTTGGTCCCCAGGCCGAGAATGAAAAACTGTTTTTT
CDR3aa: CSVGPQAENEKLFF

d_gene: TRBD2
v_gene: TRBV7-2
j_gene: TRBJ2-7
abundance: once
CDR3nt: TGTGCCAGCAGCTTATGGGGGGGGGGTGCCTACGAGCAGTACTTC
CDR3aa: CASSLWGGGAYEQYF

d_gene: NA
v_gene: TRBV10-3
j_gene: TRBJ2-5
abundance: NA
CDR3nt: TGTGCCAGCAGTCCCGGACTGGCTCAAGAGACCCAGTACTTC
CDR3aa: CASSPGLAQETQYF

d_gene: NA
v_gene: TRBV11-2
j_gene: TRBJ2-5
abundance: many
CDR3nt: TGTGCCAGCAGCAACCAAGAGACCCAGTACTTC
CDR3aa: CASSNQETQYF

d_gene: NA
v_gene: TRBV7-2
j_gene: TRBJ2-3
abundance: few
CDR3nt: TGTGCCAGCAGCTTAATCCGGGACAGTTATAGCGGGAGCACAGATACGCAGTATTTT
CDR3aa: CASSLIRDSYSGSTDTQYF

d_gene: NA
v_gene: TRBV5-1
j_gene: TRBJ2-6
abundance: NA
CDR3nt: TGCGCCAGCAGCACGGCGGCTTCTGGGGCCAACGTCCTGACTTTC
CDR3aa: CASSTAASGANVLTF

d_gene: TRBD1
v_gene: TRBV7-8
j_gene: TRBJ2-6
abundance: many
CDR3nt: TGTGCCAGCAGCCCCCAGGGACAGGGATCCTCTGGGGCCAACGTCCTGACTTTC
CDR3aa: CASSPQGQGSSGANVLTF

d_gene: NA
v_gene: TRBV20-1
j_gene: TRBJ2-3
abundance: many
CDR3nt: TGCAGTGCTAGAGATCGGGAGTTCGTCGATACGCAGTATTTT
CDR3aa: CSARDREFVDTQYF

d_gene: NA
v_gene: TRBV19
j_gene: TRBJ2-2
abundance: NA
CDR3nt: TGTGCCAGTAGTATCCCGTTTTCCGGGGAGCTGTTTTTT
CDR3aa: CASSIPFSGELFF

d_gene: NA
v_gene: TRBV4-1
j_gene: TRBJ1-4
abundance: many
CDR3nt: TGCGCCAGCAGCCAAAAGGGGGGTTTGAGTGAAAAACTGTTTTTT
CDR3aa: CASSQKGGLSEKLFF

d_gene: NA
v_gene: TRBV19
j_gene: TRBJ1-2
abundance: many
CDR3nt: TGTGCCAGTAGTATAGAATCGGCGCAGGGTGGAATCTATGGCTACACCTTC
CDR3aa: CASSIESAQGGIYGYTF

d_gene: NA
v_gene: TRBV7-6
j_gene: TRBJ2-1
abundance: many
CDR3nt: TGTGCCAGCAGCAGGCCTATGAGCTCCTACAATGAGCAGTTCTTC
CDR3aa: CASSRPMSSYNEQFF

d_gene: NA
v_gene: TRBV10-3
j_gene: TRBJ2-7
abundance: few
CDR3nt: TGTGCCATCAGGGACCAGTTCTACGAGCAGTACTTC
CDR3aa: CAIRDQFYEQYF

d_gene: NA
v_gene: TRBV2
j_gene: TRBJ2-1
abundance: NA
CDR3nt: TGTGCCAGCAGTCGGGGTAGAACCCGCGGCAATGAGCAGTTCTTC
CDR3aa: CASSRGRTRGNEQFF